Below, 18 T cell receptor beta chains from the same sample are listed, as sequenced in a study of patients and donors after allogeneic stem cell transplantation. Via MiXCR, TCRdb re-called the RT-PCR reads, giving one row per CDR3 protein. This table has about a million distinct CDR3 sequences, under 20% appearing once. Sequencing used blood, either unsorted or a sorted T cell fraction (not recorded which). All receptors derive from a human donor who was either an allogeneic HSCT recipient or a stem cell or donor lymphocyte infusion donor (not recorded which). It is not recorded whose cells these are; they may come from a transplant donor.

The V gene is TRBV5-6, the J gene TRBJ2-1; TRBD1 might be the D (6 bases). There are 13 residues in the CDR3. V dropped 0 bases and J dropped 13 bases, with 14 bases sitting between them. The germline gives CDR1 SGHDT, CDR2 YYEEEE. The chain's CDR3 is CASSLEGTPVQFF. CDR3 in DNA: TGTGCCAGCAGCTTGGAAGGGACACCAGTCCAGTTCTTC.

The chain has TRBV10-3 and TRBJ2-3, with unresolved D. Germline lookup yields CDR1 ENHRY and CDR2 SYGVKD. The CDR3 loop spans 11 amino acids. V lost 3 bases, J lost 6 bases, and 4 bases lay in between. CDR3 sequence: CAISELDTQYF. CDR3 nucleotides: TGTGCCATCAGTGAATTGGATACGCAGTATTTT.

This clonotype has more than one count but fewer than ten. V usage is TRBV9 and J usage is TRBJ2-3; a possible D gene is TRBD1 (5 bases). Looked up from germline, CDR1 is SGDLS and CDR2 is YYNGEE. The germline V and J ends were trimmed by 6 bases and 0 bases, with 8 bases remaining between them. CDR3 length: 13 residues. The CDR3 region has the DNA TGTGCCAGCAAGCCAGGGAGCACAGATACGCAGTATTTT. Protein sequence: CASKPGSTDTQYF. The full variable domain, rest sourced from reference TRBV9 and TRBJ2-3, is DSGVTQTPKHLITATGQRVTLRCSPRSGDLSVYWYQQSLDQGLQFLIQYYNGEERAKGNILERFSAQQFPDLHSELNLSSLELGDSALYFCASKPGSTDTQYFGPGTRLTVL.

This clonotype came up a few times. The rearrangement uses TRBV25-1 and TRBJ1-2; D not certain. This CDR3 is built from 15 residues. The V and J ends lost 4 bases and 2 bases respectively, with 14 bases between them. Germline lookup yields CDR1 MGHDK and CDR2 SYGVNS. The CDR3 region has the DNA TGTGCCAGCAGTGGTTCTCCGGGGAGGAACTATGGCTACACCTTC. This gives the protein CASSGSPGRNYGYTF.

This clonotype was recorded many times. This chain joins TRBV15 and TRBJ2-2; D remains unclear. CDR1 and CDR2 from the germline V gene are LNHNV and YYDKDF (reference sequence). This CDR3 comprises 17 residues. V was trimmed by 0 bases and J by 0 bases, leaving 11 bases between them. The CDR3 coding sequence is TGTGCCACCAGCAGAGATTTGGACCCCGCGAACACCGGGGAGCTGTTTTTT. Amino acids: CATSRDLDPANTGELFF. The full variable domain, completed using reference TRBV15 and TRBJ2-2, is DAMVIQNPRYQVTQFGKPVTLSCSQTLNHNVMYWYQQKSSQAPKLLFHYYDKDFNNEADTPDNFQSRRPNTSFCFLDIRSPGLGDTAMYLCATSRDLDPANTGELFFGEGSRLTVL.

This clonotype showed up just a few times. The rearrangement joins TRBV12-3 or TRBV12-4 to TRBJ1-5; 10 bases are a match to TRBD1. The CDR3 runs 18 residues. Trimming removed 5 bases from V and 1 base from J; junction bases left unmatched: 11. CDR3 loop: CASSRDRGSIWSNQPQHF. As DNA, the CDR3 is TGTGCCAGCAGTCGGGACAGGGGATCTATATGGAGCAATCAGCCCCAGCATTTT.

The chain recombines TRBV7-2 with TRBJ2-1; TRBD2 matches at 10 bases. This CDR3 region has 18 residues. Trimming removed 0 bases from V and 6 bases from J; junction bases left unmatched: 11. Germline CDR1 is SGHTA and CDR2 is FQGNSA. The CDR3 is CASSLAVRASGGLNEQFF. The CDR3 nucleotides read TGTGCCAGCAGCTTAGCGGTTAGGGCTAGCGGGGGCCTCAATGAGCAGTTCTTC.

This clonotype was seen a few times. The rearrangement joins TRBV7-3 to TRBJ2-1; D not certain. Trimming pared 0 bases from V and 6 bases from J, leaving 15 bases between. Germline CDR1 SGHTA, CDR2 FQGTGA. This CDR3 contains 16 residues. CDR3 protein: CASSLTGSVGSNEQFF. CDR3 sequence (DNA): TGTGCCAGCAGCTTAACTGGGTCTGTGGGGTCCAATGAGCAGTTCTTC.

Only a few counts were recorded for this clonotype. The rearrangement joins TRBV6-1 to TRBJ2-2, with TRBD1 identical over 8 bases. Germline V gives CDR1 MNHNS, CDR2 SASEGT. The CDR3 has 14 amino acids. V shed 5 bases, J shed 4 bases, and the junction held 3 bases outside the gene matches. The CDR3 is CASSQGAGTGELFF. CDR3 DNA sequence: TGTGCCAGCAGTCAGGGGGCGGGCACCGGGGAGCTGTTTTTT.

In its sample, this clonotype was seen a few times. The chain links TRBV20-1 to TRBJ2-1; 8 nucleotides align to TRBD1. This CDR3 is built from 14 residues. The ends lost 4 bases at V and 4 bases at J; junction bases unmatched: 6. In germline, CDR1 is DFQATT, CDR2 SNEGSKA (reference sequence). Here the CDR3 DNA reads TGCAGTGCTACCTTACAGGGGGGATACAATGAGCAGTTCTTC. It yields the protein CSATLQGGYNEQFF.

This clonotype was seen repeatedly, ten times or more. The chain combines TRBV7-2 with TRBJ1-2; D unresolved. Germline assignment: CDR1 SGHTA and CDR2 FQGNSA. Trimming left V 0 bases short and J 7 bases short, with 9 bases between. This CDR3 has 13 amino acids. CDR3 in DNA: TGTGCCAGCAGCTTAGCTGGGGTATCTGGCTACACCTTC. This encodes CASSLAGVSGYTF.

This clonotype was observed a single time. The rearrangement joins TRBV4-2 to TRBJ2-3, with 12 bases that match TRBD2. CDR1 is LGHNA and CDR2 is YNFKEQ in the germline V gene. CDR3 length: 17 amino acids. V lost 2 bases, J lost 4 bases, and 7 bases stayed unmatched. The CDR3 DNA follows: TGTGCCAGCAGCCAAAACCCTAGCGGGGGGGCCCCAGATACGCAGTATTTT. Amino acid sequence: CASSQNPSGGAPDTQYF.

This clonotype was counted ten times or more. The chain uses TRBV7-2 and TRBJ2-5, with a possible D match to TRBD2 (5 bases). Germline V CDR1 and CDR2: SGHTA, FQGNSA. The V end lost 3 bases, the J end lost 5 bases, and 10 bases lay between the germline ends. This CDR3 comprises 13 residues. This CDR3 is CASSFRLTETQYF. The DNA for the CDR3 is TGTGCCAGCAGCTTCCGACTAACGGAGACCCAGTACTTC.

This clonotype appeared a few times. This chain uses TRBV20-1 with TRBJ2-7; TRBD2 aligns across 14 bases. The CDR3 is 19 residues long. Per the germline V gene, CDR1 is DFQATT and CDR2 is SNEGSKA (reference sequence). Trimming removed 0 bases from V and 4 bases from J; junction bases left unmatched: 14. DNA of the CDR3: TGCAGTGCTAGAGATGTTAGCGGACTAGCGGGAGGTGTTCTTTACGAGCAGTACTTC. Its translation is CSARDVSGLAGGVLYEQYF.

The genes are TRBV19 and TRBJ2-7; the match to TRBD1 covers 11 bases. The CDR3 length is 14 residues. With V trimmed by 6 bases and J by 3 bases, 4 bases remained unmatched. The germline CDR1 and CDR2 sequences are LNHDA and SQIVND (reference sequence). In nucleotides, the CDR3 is TGTGCCAGTAGAACCGGGACAGGGGGCTACGAGCAGTACTTC. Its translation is CASRTGTGGYEQYF.

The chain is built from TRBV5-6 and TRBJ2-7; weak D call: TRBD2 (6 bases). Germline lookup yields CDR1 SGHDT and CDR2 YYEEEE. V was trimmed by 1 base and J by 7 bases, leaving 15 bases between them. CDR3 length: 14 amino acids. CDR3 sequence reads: CASSLFRGAGEQYF. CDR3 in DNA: TGTGCCAGCAGCTTGTTCCGAGGGGCGGGGGAGCAGTACTTC.

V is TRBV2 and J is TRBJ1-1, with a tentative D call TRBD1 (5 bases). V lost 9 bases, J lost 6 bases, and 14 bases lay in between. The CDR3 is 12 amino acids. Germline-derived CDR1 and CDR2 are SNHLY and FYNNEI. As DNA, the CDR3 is TGTGCCAGGAGCCCAGGGTTCGCTGAAGCTTTCTTT. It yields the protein CARSPGFAEAFF.

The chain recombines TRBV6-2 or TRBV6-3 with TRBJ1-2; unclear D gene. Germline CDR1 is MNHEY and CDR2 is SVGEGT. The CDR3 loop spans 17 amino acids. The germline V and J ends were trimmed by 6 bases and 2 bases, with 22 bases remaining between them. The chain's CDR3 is CASSSHEKFDLNYGYTF. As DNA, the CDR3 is TGTGCCAGCAGCTCACATGAAAAGTTCGACCTCAACTATGGCTACACCTTC.